This TCR beta chain was observed in a study of B cell selection in AIRE deficiency. Sorted regulatory T cells were CD4-positive, CD25-high and CD127-low or negative. Study observations and caveats: TCRbeta-only data showed 30% to 45% of shared healthy Treg sequences in healthy Tconv. Shared Treg sequences were biased toward short CDR3s with few non-templated nucleotide insertions.

This CDR3 comprises 16 residues. Germline V gene sequence: CDR1 SGHRS, CDR2 YFSETQ. The ends were cut back, 4 bases at V and 0 bases at J, with 13 bases in the middle. TCRdb keeps only in-frame clones here, not all; method: immunoSEQ multiplex PCR. Here the sample spans some 21,000 clones, around 93% being singletons. Concerning this clone itself: Its antigen remains unknown.

This TCR was recovered from a human donor with AIRE deficiency. This chain joins TRBV5-1 and TRBJ2-2; D not certain. Sequencing was done on a sample of Tregs sorted from PBMCs. CDR3 nucleotides: TGCGCCAGCAGCCTCACCGTGAGTTCGAACACCGGGGAGCTGTTTTTT. Translating it yields CASSLTVSSNTGELFF.